There are a few counts of the clone carrying this T cell receptor beta chain. Antigen: not known. The germline CDR1 and CDR2 sequences are MNHEY and SMNVEV (reference sequence). This CDR3 spans 15 amino acids. With 6 bases removed from V and 2 bases from J, the gap between germline ends came to 17 bases. Using its own MiXCR run on the 5' RACE reads, TCRdb lists one record per CDR3 protein. This sample carries hundreds of thousands of distinct CDR3 sequences, roughly 7% of them seen once, and the ten largest clones take roughly 3.7%. The data derive from a study of identical twins. Whole-study results and caveats: Fewer insertions marked abundant cord blood beta clonotypes; young adult naive trended weakly, memory not at all. Alpha sequences out of frame and shared by twins had excess low generation probability.

These data also featured in a second study, about yellow fever vaccine responses in identical twins.

This TCR was recovered from a woman younger than 30 in good health. This sequence joins TRBV27 and TRBJ2-7; TRBD1 is a possible D gene (6 bases). What was sequenced was memory (CD45RO+) T cells sorted from blood. The CDR3 is CASSRKQGSTYEQYF. As DNA, the CDR3 is TGTGCCAGCAGCCGCAAACAGGGTTCGACCTACGAGCAGTACTTC.